This TCR beta chain stems from a study of T cell responses to AZD1222 COVID-19 vaccine. Broader study findings: Donors, mostly white British, included more females; clonal diversity was possibly underestimated. Increased Spike-specific TCR breadth and depth were observed after two AZD1222 doses. At 160-218 and 743-854, vaccine-associated CD4 TCRs were dominant, and they spanned spike.

To note about this clone: What it binds is unknown.

Method: immunoSEQ multiplex PCR; TCRdb's copy keeps in-frame clones and lacks some. The sample carries under 200,000 clones, roughly 92% recorded once. This receptor was obtained from an adult in good health. The specimen comprised peripheral blood, sampled on day 0 of AZD1222 vaccination.

The CDR3 region has the DNA TGTGCCAGCAGTGAAGCGCCAAGGGGGCGCGCCTACGAGCAGTACTTC. Protein sequence: CASSEAPRGRAYEQYF. The chain couples TRBV6-1 to TRBJ2-7, with 7 bases identical to TRBD1. CDR3 length: 16 residues. Germline-derived CDR1 and CDR2 are MNHNS and SASEGT. J was trimmed by 2 bases and V by 0 bases; bases with no gene match: 7.